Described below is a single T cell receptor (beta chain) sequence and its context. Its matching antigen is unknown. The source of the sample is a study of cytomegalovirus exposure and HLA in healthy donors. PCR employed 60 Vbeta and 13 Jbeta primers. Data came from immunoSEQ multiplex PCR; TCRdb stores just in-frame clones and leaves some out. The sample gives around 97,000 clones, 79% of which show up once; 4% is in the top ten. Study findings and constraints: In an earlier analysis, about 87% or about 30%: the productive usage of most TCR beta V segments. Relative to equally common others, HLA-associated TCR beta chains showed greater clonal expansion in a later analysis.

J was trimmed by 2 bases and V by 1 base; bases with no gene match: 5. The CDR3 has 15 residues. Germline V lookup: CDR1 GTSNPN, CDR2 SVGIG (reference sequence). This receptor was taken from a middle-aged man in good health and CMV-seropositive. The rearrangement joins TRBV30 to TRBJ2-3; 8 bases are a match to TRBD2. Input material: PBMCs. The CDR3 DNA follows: TGTGCCTGGAGTGGGTCTAGCGGGTTCACAGATACGCAGTATTTT. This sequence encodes CAWSGSSGFTDTQYF.